The 13 T cell receptor beta chains presented below share a single source sample, sequenced in a study of graft-versus-host responses after intestinal transplantation. Sequencing used immunoSEQ multiplex PCR; TCRdb keeps in-frame clones, though not all of them. The top ten hold under 0.95% of the sample, which has more than 25,000 clones, just under 95% seen once. The material was PBMCs, obtained around 30 days after intestinal transplant. The source is a human patient who received an intestinal transplant, so some T cells may come from the graft donor.

This rearrangement joins TRBV18 to TRBJ2-5, with 11 nucleotides matching TRBD2. Germline V gene lookup returns CDR1 KGHSH and CDR2 LQKENI. The V and J ends lost 3 bases and 5 bases, in that order; junction bases with no gene match: 8. The CDR3 runs 16 residues. The CDR3 DNA sequence: TGTGCCAGCTCACCTACTAGCGGGGGCCTCCGGGAGACCCAGTACTTC. Its translation: CASSPTSGGLRETQYF.

CDR3 sequence reads: CASSPRGLDTQYF. The CDR3 nucleotides are TGTGCCAGCAGTCCCCGGGGCTTAGATACGCAGTATTTT. The V and J genes are TRBV28 and TRBJ2-3; D may be TRBD1 or TRBD2 (5 bases each). Per germline, CDR1 MDHEN and CDR2 SYDVKM. The germline V and J ends were trimmed by 5 bases and 5 bases, with 11 bases remaining between them. The CDR3 contains 13 residues.

The J gene is TRBJ1-2, the V gene TRBV28; tentative D call: TRBD1 (5 bases). Germline CDR1 and CDR2: MDHEN and SYDVKM. V was cut by 3 bases and J by 4 bases, with 30 bases left in between. The CDR3 is 20 amino acids. In nucleotides, the CDR3 is TGTGCCAGCAGTTTTATATCTCCAACGGGTTGGGACCTGGGAATCTATGGCTACACCTTC. Translating gives CASSFISPTGWDLGIYGYTF.

V gene TRBV28 combines with J gene TRBJ1-5, with D tentatively TRBD1 (5 bases). V shed 6 bases and J shed 0 bases, with 9 bases lying between them. Germline V lookup: CDR1 MDHEN, CDR2 SYDVKM. The CDR3 extends over 14 amino acids. The CDR3 region has the DNA TGTGCCAGCAGCCGGGACTCTAGCAATCAGCCCCAGCATTTT. It codes for CASSRDSSNQPQHF.

The chain has TRBV5-1 and TRBJ1-1; 8 nucleotides align to TRBD1. J lost 11 bases, V lost 4 bases, and 13 bases had no gene match. From germline, CDR1 is SGHRS and CDR2 YFSETQ. This CDR3 contains 14 residues. CDR3 in DNA: TGCGCCAGCAGCCTGGGACCTCAGGGGGCGCAGGCTTTCTTT. Encoded protein: CASSLGPQGAQAFF.

The rearrangement joins TRBV11-2 to TRBJ2-1; D possibly corresponds to TRBD2 (6 bases). Trimming shortened V by 1 base and J by 0 bases, and 10 bases separated the two germline ends. CDR1 and CDR2 (germline): SGHAT, FQNNGV. This CDR3 is 16 amino acids long. Here the CDR3 reads CASSLVFGGSYNEQFF. The CDR3 nucleotides are TGTGCCAGCAGCTTAGTCTTCGGGGGCTCCTACAATGAGCAGTTCTTC.

The rearrangement uses TRBV19 and TRBJ2-7; 8 nucleotides line up with TRBD1. J lost 4 bases, V lost 5 bases, and 7 bases had no gene match. CDR1 is LNHDA, CDR2 SQIVND, per germline (reference sequence). The CDR3 is made up of 14 amino acids. The DNA for the CDR3 is TGTGCCAGTAGTGTCGGACAGGGTAGGTACGAGCAGTACTTC. Amino acid sequence: CASSVGQGRYEQYF. Together with reference TRBV19 and TRBJ2-7, the CDR3 gives the full variable domain: DGGITQSPKYLFRKEGQNVTLSCEQNLNHDAMYWYRQDPGQGLRLIYYSQIVNDFQKGDIAEGYSVSREKKESFPLTVTSAQKNPTAFYLCASSVGQGRYEQYFGPGTRLTVT.

This sequence joins TRBV7-2 and TRBJ2-1; 8 bases match TRBD2. The CDR3 runs 14 residues. The V and J ends lost 0 bases and 9 bases, in that order; junction bases with no gene match: 4. Looked up from germline, CDR1 is SGHTA and CDR2 is FQGNSA. Here the CDR3 reads CASSLAVSGVEQFF. CDR3 DNA: TGTGCCAGCAGCTTAGCGGTTAGCGGGGTTGAGCAGTTCTTC.

This clone was detected only once. The rearrangement uses TRBV28 and TRBJ2-5, with TRBD1 as a possible D gene (6 bases). The CDR3 extends over 13 amino acids. Germline values: CDR1 MDHEN, CDR2 SYDVKM. The V and J ends lost 3 bases and 11 bases respectively, with 16 bases between them. This CDR3 reads CASSLGALPEQYF. The CDR3 nucleotides read TGTGCCAGCAGTTTGGGGGCTCTTCCTGAGCAGTACTTC. The whole variable domain, remainder taken from reference TRBV28 and TRBJ2-5, is DVKVTQSSRYLVKRTGEKVFLECVQDMDHENMFWYRQDPGLGLRLIYFSYDVKMKEKGDIPEGYSVSREKKERFSLILESASTNQTSMYLCASSLGALPEQYFGPGTRLLVL.

The chain is built from TRBV7-9 and TRBJ2-4; D tentatively reads TRBD1 or TRBD2 (5 bases each). V lost 5 bases, J lost 8 bases, and 22 bases lay in between. The CDR3 totals 16 residues. Germline-derived CDR1 and CDR2 are SEHNR and FQNEAQ (reference sequence). CDR3 nucleotides: TGTGCCAGCAGCGTGGGGGAATCCGGGGTCGGCGACATTCAGTACTTC. Encoded protein: CASSVGESGVGDIQYF.

CDR3 nucleotides: TGTGCCAGCGCCGTCAGGGCAACTAATGAAAAACTGTTTTTT. Translated: CASAVRATNEKLFF. This chain joins TRBV6-1 and TRBJ1-4; D perhaps matches TRBD1 (5 bases). There are 14 residues in the CDR3. Germline CDR1 reads MNHNS; CDR2 reads SASEGT. Trimming pared 8 bases from V and 0 bases from J, leaving 10 bases between.

The V gene is TRBV6-1, the J gene TRBJ2-6; D not resolved. Per the germline V gene, CDR1 is MNHNS and CDR2 is SASEGT. V was clipped by 0 bases and J by 8 bases, with 14 bases between them. The CDR3 is made up of 16 amino acids. The CDR3 protein is CASSEAQAVGPNVLTF. The CDR3 nucleotides read TGTGCCAGCAGTGAAGCGCAAGCAGTGGGTCCCAACGTCCTGACTTTC.

The chain uses TRBV5-1 and TRBJ1-1, with D maybe TRBD1 (6 bases). V was clipped by 4 bases and J by 2 bases, with 12 bases between them. The CDR3 loop spans 14 amino acids. Germline values: CDR1 SGHRS, CDR2 YFSETQ. CDR3 nucleotide sequence: TGCGCCAGCAGCCATGGGACACCCAACACTGAAGCTTTCTTT. Translation: CASSHGTPNTEAFF.